Following are 4 T cell receptor beta chains from one sample sequenced in a study of blood T cell repertoires in COVID-19. Method: immunoSEQ multiplex PCR; TCRdb's copy keeps in-frame clones and lacks some. The repertoire holds about 150,000 clones, with roughly 90% as singletons. The sequenced material came from peripheral blood. All receptors come from a man between 60 and 75 years old with acute or convalescent COVID-19.

The DNA of the CDR3 is TGTGCCAGTAGTGACCAGGGGGCACAAGGAAACACCATATATTTT. This sequence encodes CASSDQGAQGNTIYF. The chain joins TRBV19 to TRBJ1-3; 8 nucleotides match TRBD1. CDR3 length: 15 amino acids. After removal of 5 bases from V and 4 bases from J, the junction contained 7 bases not matched to a gene. Germline V CDR1 and CDR2: LNHDA, SQIVND (reference sequence).

The chain uses TRBV3-1 (or the pseudogene TRBV3-2) and TRBJ2-7; D possibly corresponds to TRBD1 (6 bases). This CDR3 has 15 residues. With 4 bases removed from V and 0 bases from J, the gap between germline ends came to 13 bases. Germline CDR1 reads LGHDT; CDR2 reads YNNKEL (reference sequence). The DNA of the CDR3 is TGTGCCAGCAGCCTGCGGACAGCTAGCTCCTACGAGCAGTACTTC. As protein: CASSLRTASSYEQYF.

CDR3 amino acids: CAISEMGWGQAYEQYF. The CDR3 DNA reads as TGTGCCATCAGTGAGATGGGCTGGGGCCAAGCCTACGAGCAGTACTTC. V is TRBV10-3 and J is TRBJ2-7; possible D gene TRBD1, 5 bases. This CDR3 spans 16 amino acids. Germline CDR1 and CDR2: ENHRY and SYGVKD. V was pared by 2 bases and J by 2 bases, with 16 bases between.

The V call is TRBV4-3, the J call TRBJ2-2; TRBD1 is a possible D gene (6 bases). Trimming pared 8 bases from V and 6 bases from J, leaving 13 bases between. Germline V gene lookup returns CDR1 LGHNA and CDR2 YSLEER. The CDR3 spans 13 residues. In DNA form, the CDR3 reads TGCGCCAGCCAACACAGGGATTCCGGGGAGCTGTTTTTT. As protein: CASQHRDSGELFF.